This T cell receptor beta chain is from a study of post-analysis software for immune sequencing data. From germline, CDR1 is DFQATT and CDR2 SNEGSKA (reference sequence). The V end was cut by 2 bases, the J end by 0 bases, with 14 bases between. The CDR3 is made up of 15 amino acids. Every TCR beta cDNA library bore unique molecular identifiers. TCRdb processed the PCR reads anew with MiXCR; each CDR3 protein has one entry. The sample has some 160,000 distinct CDR3 sequences, about 34% seen once. The rearrangement links TRBV20-1 to TRBJ2-7, with a tentative D call TRBD2 (6 bases). Material: blood, obtained after autologous hematopoietic stem cell transplantation. This TCR came from a girl aged 10 to 17 with multiple sclerosis. The CDR3 spells CSARSIAENSYEQYF. CDR3 nucleotides: TGCAGTGCTAGATCCATAGCGGAGAACTCCTACGAGCAGTACTTC.